This T cell receptor beta chain was profiled in a study of cytomegalovirus exposure and HLA in healthy donors. Notes on this clone: Its antigen remains unidentified.

V was clipped by 2 bases and J by 6 bases, with 18 bases between them. This CDR3 comprises 15 residues. Germline CDR1 and CDR2: SGHRS and YFSETQ. Study-wide points: One variant, a missense change in DCLRE1C, was linked in a later analysis to TCR beta V- and J-gene trimming.

In the PCR, 60 Vbeta and 13 Jbeta primers were used. Some clones are missing from TCRdb's copy, which holds only in-frame ones; the method was immunoSEQ multiplex PCR. The sample has about 140,000 clones; about 80% are singletons. Sequencing was carried out using PBMCs. The rearrangement links TRBV5-1 to TRBJ2-7; no definite D call. The source is a woman aged 35 to 49 in good health and CMV-seronegative. CDR3 sequence: CASSLGTLGSPEQYF. CDR3 nucleotide sequence: TGCGCCAGCAGCTTAGGAACTCTAGGTTCACCCGAGCAGTACTTC.